The T cell receptor beta chain described here comes from a study of immune heterogeneity within non-small cell lung tumors. Study details: Tumor histology was classified as squamous cell carcinoma in 4 cases, non-squamous carcinoma in about ten and not otherwise specified in 1.

Bulk tumor genomic DNA constituted the template, at around 590 ng per sample. Spaced far apart, several biopsies were taken from each primary tumor during surgery. With untreated, newly diagnosed non-small cell lung cancer, the patients went on to undergo curative surgery. It was with 32 V and 13 J primers that multiplex PCR amplified TCR beta CDR3. Each CDR3 protein gets one entry after TCRdb re-called the multiplex PCR reads with MiXCR. The data hold about 3,300 distinct CDR3 sequences, with 52% observed a single time. Trimming pared 3 bases from V and 6 bases from J, leaving 15 bases between. This CDR3 comprises 14 residues. CDR1 and CDR2 from the germline V gene are MDHEN and SYDVKM.

The source of this sequence is a man in his fifties or sixties with non-small cell lung cancer. The rearrangement uses TRBV28 and TRBJ2-7, with a possible D match to TRBD1 (6 bases). Sequenced input: lung tumor tissue. CDR3 sequence reads: CASSLGALVREQYF. DNA of the CDR3: TGTGCCAGCAGTTTGGGGGCACTCGTTCGCGAGCAGTACTTC.